The present entry profiles one T cell receptor (beta chain) with its context. These data come from a study of shared clonotypes between healthy human individuals. Terminally differentiated effector memory CD45RA+ cells were excluded by CCR7 positive selection of CD45RO-negative cells. The germline V gene has CDR1 MDHEN and CDR2 SYDVKM. CDR3 length: 15 amino acids. V was trimmed by 5 bases and J by 2 bases, leaving 15 bases between them. Data came from immunoSEQ multiplex PCR; TCRdb stores just in-frame clones and leaves some out. This sample has about 2.1 million clones, with roughly 93% found just once.

The clonotype comes from a man between 18 and 29 years old in good health. Some clones in this sample may be carry-over from other donors' samples. Material for sequencing was naive CD8+ T cells from PBMCs. The gene calls are TRBV28 and TRBJ1-2, with D perhaps matching TRBD1 (6 bases). In nucleotides, the CDR3 is TGTGCCAGCAGTCCCCGCGGGGGGCTAAACTATGGCTACACCTTC. This translates into CASSPRGGLNYGYTF.